Sequencing of this TCR beta chain was carried out in a study of blood T cell repertoires in COVID-19. Study-level background: The United States, Italy and Spain provided the acute and convalescent COVID-19 samples.

V was shortened by 3 bases and J by 7 bases, with 13 bases between the two germline ends. The CDR3 consists of 14 residues. Germline CDR1 LGHDT, CDR2 YNNKEL (reference sequence). Original methodology: Scientists estimated how many nucleated cells there were by amplifying reference gene primers. The table came from immunoSEQ multiplex PCR; TCRdb's copy has only in-frame clones and leaves some out. The D gene and trimming were derived from the DNA, and the V and J assignments and clone size from that table. The sample lists over 110,000 clones, roughly 84% seen once, with 5.5% in the top ten. This clone occurred a few times. Study members were between roughly 18 and 89 years old and lived in some 22 US regions. Which cohort a participant joined came from the clinical history participants gave.

This chain connects TRBV3-1 (or the pseudogene TRBV3-2) to TRBJ1-5, with a tentative D call TRBD1 (6 bases). The sequence was collected from a man aged 40-55 years with acute COVID-19. Sequenced: PBMCs or T cells enriched from blood (not recorded which). CDR3 DNA: TGTGCCAGCAGCCAGACAGGCGCCGGACAGCCCCAGCATTTT. Protein sequence: CASSQTGAGQPQHF.